A selection of T cell receptor beta chains follows, all from one sample in a study of blood T cells in healthy people across ages. Via MiXCR, TCRdb re-called the 5' RACE reads, giving one row per CDR3 protein. The sample holds over 750,000 distinct CDR3 sequences, approximately 25% seen once. The sample was also reused in another study, on T cells of mothers and their children.

Specimen: blood. Receptors were obtained from a boy younger than 18 in good health. Each CDR3 is given with its conserved first and last residue. The order of the fields is V gene, D gene, J gene, clone size, CDR3 DNA, CDR3 protein. A D gene is named only where the DNA matches it firmly. Only part of the rows carry a size: once, few, many, or a class if the clone is expanded.

TRBV6-1	-	TRBJ2-7	few	TGTGCCAGCAGCTCCGTCGAGCAGTACTTC	CASSSVEQYF
TRBV6-6	-	TRBJ2-5	-	TGTGCCAGTAGTTCTTTAGGGGGGGACGAAGAGACCCAGTACTTC	CASSSLGGDEETQYF
TRBV12-3/TRBV12-4	-	TRBJ1-1	few	TGTGCCAGCACCTCGGACAGACAGAACACTGAAGCTTTCTTT	CASTSDRQNTEAFF
TRBV4-3	-	TRBJ1-2	few	TGCGCCAGCAGCCAAGAGTATATAAGTCGGGGGGCGAACTATGGCCACACCTTC	CASSQEYISRGANYGHTF
TRBV7-8	TRBD2	TRBJ2-1	few	TGTGCCAGCAGCTTAGTAGAGCGGGGCTATGAGCAGTTCTTC	CASSLVERGYEQFF
TRBV28	-	TRBJ1-2	-	TGTGCCAGCAGTCTACCAGGGACCGGTGGCTACACCTTC	CASSLPGTGGYTF
TRBV27	-	TRBJ2-5	-	TGTGCCAGCAGTGGCCGAGGCAGGGGAGAGACCCAGTACTTC	CASSGRGRGETQYF
TRBV29-1	-	TRBJ2-1	-	TGCAGCGTAGAGGGGATAAGCGGCCACCCGAGGGATGAGCAGTTCTTC	CSVEGISGHPRDEQFF
TRBV24-1	-	TRBJ2-6	-	TGTGCCACCCAACCGGGACCAACCTTAGCCGGGGCCAACGTCCTGACTTTC	CATQPGPTLAGANVLTF
TRBV12-3/TRBV12-4	TRBD1	TRBJ2-4	-	TGTGCCAGCAGTTCGTGGAAAGGGGGCGAAAACATTCAGTACTTC	CASSSWKGGENIQYF
TRBV29-1	TRBD1	TRBJ2-3	-	TGCAGCGTTGATCGGGGACAGGGGCCAGATACGCAGTATTTT	CSVDRGQGPDTQYF
TRBV4-2	TRBD2	TRBJ2-7	-	TGTGCCAGCAGCCTATGGGGGGGGACCTCCTACGAGCAGTACTTC	CASSLWGGTSYEQYF
TRBV15	-	TRBJ2-7	few	TGTGCCACCAGCAGTGGGGCCTCGGGCGAGCAGTACTTC	CATSSGASGEQYF
TRBV28	TRBD1	TRBJ2-5	-	TGTGCCAGCCAGGGGGCCTTCGAGACCCAGTACTTC	CASQGAFETQYF
TRBV15	TRBD2	TRBJ2-5	few	TGTGCCACTAGGAGGGGACTAGCGGGGGATACCCAGTACTTC	CATRRGLAGDTQYF
TRBV6-1	-	TRBJ1-2	-	TGTGCCAGCAGTGAAGCCGGAGGCTATGGCTACACCTTC	CASSEAGGYGYTF
TRBV3-1	-	TRBJ1-3	-	TGTGCCAGCAGACAGTCCTCTGGAAACACCATATATTTT	CASRQSSGNTIYF
TRBV4-1	-	TRBJ1-5	few	TGCGCCAGCAGCCAAGAAGGGCCAGTTATTCAGCCCCAGCATTTT	CASSQEGPVIQPQHF
TRBV5-1	TRBD2	TRBJ2-5	-	TGCGCCAGCACGATCGGGGGGTACCAAGAGACCCAGTACTTC	CASTIGGYQETQYF
TRBV29-1	TRBD1	TRBJ1-3	-	TGCAGCGTCAGGACAGGGACGAGCTCTGGAAACACCATATATTTT	CSVRTGTSSGNTIYF
TRBV12-3/TRBV12-4	-	TRBJ1-2	few	TGTGCCAGCAGTCGGGACAACCTTGGCTACACCTTC	CASSRDNLGYTF
TRBV2	-	TRBJ2-2	-	TGTGCCAGCAGTGAATCGGGACCGTGGGAGCTGTTTTTT	CASSESGPWELFF
TRBV2	-	TRBJ2-5	-	TGTGCCAACTCCGAGACCCAGTACTTC	CANSETQYF
TRBV13	-	TRBJ2-2	-	TGTGCCAGCAGCTCAAATCATAACTCCAAAGACACCGGGGAGCTGTTTTTT	CASSSNHNSKDTGELFF
TRBV29-1	-	TRBJ2-1	-	TGCAGCGTTGAAGGGCGCACCTACAATGAGCAGTTCTTC	CSVEGRTYNEQFF
TRBV29-1	TRBD2	TRBJ2-7	-	TGCAGCGTTGAAGCCGGGACTAGCCCTTACGAGCAGTACTTC	CSVEAGTSPYEQYF
TRBV28	-	TRBJ2-1	few	TGTGCCAGCAGATGGACGGGTGTCGTTGAGCAGTTCTTC	CASRWTGVVEQFF
TRBV7-3	TRBD2	TRBJ2-3	many	TGTGCCAGCAGCCTAGCGGGGGGCCCAGTCCCGGCAGATACGCAGTATTTT	CASSLAGGPVPADTQYF
TRBV10-3	-	TRBJ2-1	few	TGTGCCATCAGCCCCGGCTCCTACAATGAGCAGTTCTTC	CAISPGSYNEQFF
TRBV15	-	TRBJ2-5	-	TGTGCCACCAGCAGAGTATGGGGGGAGACCCAGTACTTC	CATSRVWGETQYF
TRBV7-9	-	TRBJ1-2	-	TGTGCCAGCAGCTTCGACGGTAACTATGGCTACACCTTC	CASSFDGNYGYTF
TRBV20-1	-	TRBJ2-7	few	TGCAGTGCTAGCGGGCTGAGCTCCTACGAGCAGTACTTC	CSASGLSSYEQYF
TRBV3-1	-	TRBJ2-1	few	TGTGCCAGCAGCCCCATATTAGCGATCAGCTCCTACAATGAGCAGTTCTTC	CASSPILAISSYNEQFF
TRBV5-1	TRBD1	TRBJ2-7	many	TGCGCCAGCAGCGGCCGGGACAGGGCCTACGAGCAGTACTTC	CASSGRDRAYEQYF
TRBV28	TRBD2	TRBJ2-2	few	TGTGCCAGCAAAGGAGCGGGAGACACCGGGGAGCTGTTTTTT	CASKGAGDTGELFF
TRBV5-1	TRBD1	TRBJ2-1	-	TGCGCCAGCAGCCCCGGGACAGTCTGGAATGAGCAGTTCTTC	CASSPGTVWNEQFF
TRBV15	-	TRBJ2-2	-	TGTGCCACCAGCAGAGTGGGGGGGCTGGTGACCGGGGAGCTGTTTTTT	CATSRVGGLVTGELFF
TRBV24-1	TRBD1	TRBJ2-7	few	TGTGCCACCAGTGACCACAGACAGGGGCCATCCCCTTACGAGCAGTACTTC	CATSDHRQGPSPYEQYF
TRBV7-8	TRBD1	TRBJ2-7	few	TGTGCCAGCACCTTAGACAGGGTTGGTAACGAGCAGTACTTC	CASTLDRVGNEQYF
TRBV20-1	TRBD2	TRBJ2-5	-	TGCAGTGCTAGGCTAGCGGGAATTCAGGAGACCCAGTGCTTC	CSARLAGIQETQCF
TRBV5-6	TRBD1	TRBJ2-7	-	TGTGCCAGCAGCTTACCGGGACAGGGCGACGAGCAGTACTTC	CASSLPGQGDEQYF
TRBV7-9	TRBD2	TRBJ2-5	few	TGTGCCAGCAGCACGACTAGCAGAAAGACCCAGTACTTC	CASSTTSRKTQYF
TRBV28	-	TRBJ2-7	-	TGTGCCAGCAGTTTAGGGCAGGCAGGCGAGCAGTACTTC	CASSLGQAGEQYF
TRBV6-5	TRBD2	TRBJ2-1	-	TGTGCCAGCAGCAATAGCGGGAGCTCCTACAATGAGCAGTTCTTC	CASSNSGSSYNEQFF
TRBV20-1	-	TRBJ2-7	-	TGCAGTGCTAGCCCCCGGATAGGGCGCTACGAGCAGTACTTC	CSASPRIGRYEQYF
TRBV2	TRBD2	TRBJ2-1	-	TGTGCCAGCAGTGAAGGGGAGCTAGCGGGGAGCTCCTACAATGAGCAGTTCTTC	CASSEGELAGSSYNEQFF
TRBV13	-	TRBJ1-1	few	TGTGCCAGCAGCTTGGGGACCACTGAAGCTTTCTTT	CASSLGTTEAFF
TRBV12-3/TRBV12-4	-	TRBJ1-1	-	TGTGCCAGCAGTTTCAGCCGGACAGTGAACACTGAAGCTTTCTTT	CASSFSRTVNTEAFF
TRBV7-6	-	TRBJ1-2	-	TGTGCCAGCAGCTTTAGCGGAGGGGAGCATGGCTACACCTTC	CASSFSGGEHGYTF